The text below deals with one T cell receptor (beta chain). The assay was immunoSEQ multiplex PCR, and TCRdb's table has in-frame clones only and misses some. The table has some 99,000 clones, around 96% seen once; the top ten hold about 0.19%. These data are taken from a study of technical replicates of blood from a few donors. Germline loops: CDR1 MDHEN, CDR2 SYDVKM. V was cut by 7 bases and J by 5 bases, with 18 bases left in between. This CDR3 contains 15 residues. The chain carries TRBV28 and TRBJ1-5; D gene uncertain. The clonotype comes from a human donor in good health. Sequencing was done on a sample of T cells isolated from PBMCs. The CDR3 region is CASTFNRRAHQPQHF. The CDR3 DNA reads TGTGCCAGCACCTTCAACAGAAGAGCCCATCAGCCCCAGCATTTT.